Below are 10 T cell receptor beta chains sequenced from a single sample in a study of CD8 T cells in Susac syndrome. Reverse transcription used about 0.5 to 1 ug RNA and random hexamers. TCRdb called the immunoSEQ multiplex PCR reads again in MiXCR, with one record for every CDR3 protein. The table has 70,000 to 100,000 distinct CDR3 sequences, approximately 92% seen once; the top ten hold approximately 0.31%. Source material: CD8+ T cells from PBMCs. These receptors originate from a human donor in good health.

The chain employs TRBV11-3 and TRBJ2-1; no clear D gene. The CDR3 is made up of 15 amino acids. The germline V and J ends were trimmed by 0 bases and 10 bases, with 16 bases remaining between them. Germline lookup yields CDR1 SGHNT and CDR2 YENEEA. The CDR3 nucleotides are TGTGCCAGCAGCTTAGAGGCAAACCCTTATCAGGAGCAGTTCTTC. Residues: CASSLEANPYQEQFF. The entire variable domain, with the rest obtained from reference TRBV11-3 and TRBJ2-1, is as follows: EAGVVQSPRYKIIEKKQPVAFWCNPISGHNTLYWYLQNLGQGPELLIRYENEEAVDDSQLPKDRFSAERLKGVDSTLKIQPAELGDSAVYLCASSLEANPYQEQFFGPGTRLTVL.

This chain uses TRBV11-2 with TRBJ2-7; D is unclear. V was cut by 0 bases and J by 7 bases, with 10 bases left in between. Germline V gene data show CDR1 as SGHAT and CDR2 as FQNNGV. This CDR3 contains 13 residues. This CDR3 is CASSLEGKLEQYF. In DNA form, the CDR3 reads TGTGCCAGCAGCTTAGAGGGGAAGTTGGAGCAGTACTTC.

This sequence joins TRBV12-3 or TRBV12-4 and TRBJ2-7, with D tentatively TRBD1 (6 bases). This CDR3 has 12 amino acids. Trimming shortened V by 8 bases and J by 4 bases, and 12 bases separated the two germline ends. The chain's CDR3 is CASGPDSYEQYF. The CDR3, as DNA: TGTGCCAGCGGGCCGGACAGTTACGAGCAGTACTTC.

CDR3 coding DNA: TGTGCCAGCAGTTCCCTGACCTCCTCTGGGGCCAACGTCCTGACTTTC. The encoded protein is CASSSLTSSGANVLTF. The chain is built from TRBV27 and TRBJ2-6, with D hard to call. V was clipped by 4 bases and J by 0 bases, with 10 bases between them. Germline V gene sequence: CDR1 MNHEY, CDR2 SMNVEV (reference sequence). The length of the CDR3 is 16 residues.

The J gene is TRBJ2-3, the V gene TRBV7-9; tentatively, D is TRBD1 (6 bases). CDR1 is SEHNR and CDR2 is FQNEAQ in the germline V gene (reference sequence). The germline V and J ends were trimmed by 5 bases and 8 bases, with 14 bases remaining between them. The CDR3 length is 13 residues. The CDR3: CASSPADRRTQYF. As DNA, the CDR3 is TGTGCCAGCAGCCCTGCCGACAGGCGTACGCAGTATTTT.

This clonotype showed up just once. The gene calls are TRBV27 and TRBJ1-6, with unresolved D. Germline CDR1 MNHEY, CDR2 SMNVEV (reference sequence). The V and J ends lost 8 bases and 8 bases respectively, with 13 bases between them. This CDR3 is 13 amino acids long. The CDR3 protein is CASGLVSDSPLHF. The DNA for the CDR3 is TGTGCCAGCGGCCTGGTCTCCGATTCACCCCTCCACTTT.

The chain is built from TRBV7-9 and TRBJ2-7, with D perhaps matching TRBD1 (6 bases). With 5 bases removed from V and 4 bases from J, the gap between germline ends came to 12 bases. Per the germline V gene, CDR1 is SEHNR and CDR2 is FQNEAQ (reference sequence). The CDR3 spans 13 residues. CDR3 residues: CASSPSTGYEQYF. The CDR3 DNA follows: TGTGCCAGCAGCCCGTCCACAGGGTACGAGCAGTACTTC.

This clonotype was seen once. CDR3 nucleotides: TGTGCCAGCAGTTTAGGGGGAATTGCTGAAGCTTTCTTT. This sequence encodes CASSLGGIAEAFF. The chain has TRBV27 and TRBJ1-1; the D gene is possibly TRBD1 (5 bases). V was cut by 2 bases and J by 6 bases, with 10 bases left in between. Germline lookup yields CDR1 MNHEY and CDR2 SMNVEV (reference sequence). There are 13 residues in the CDR3.

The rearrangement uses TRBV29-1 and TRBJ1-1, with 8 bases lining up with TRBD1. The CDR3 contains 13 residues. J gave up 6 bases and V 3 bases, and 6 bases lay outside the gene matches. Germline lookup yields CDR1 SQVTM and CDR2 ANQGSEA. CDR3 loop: CSVDGQGGSEAFF. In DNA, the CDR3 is TGCAGCGTTGACGGACAGGGAGGGTCTGAAGCTTTCTTT.

The CDR3 protein is CASQDTLNTEAFF. DNA of the CDR3: TGTGCCAGCCAGGACACATTGAACACTGAAGCTTTCTTT. The rearrangement uses TRBV27 and TRBJ1-1; maybe TRBD1 (5 bases). The CDR3 is 13 residues long. Germline CDR1 and CDR2: MNHEY and SMNVEV (reference sequence). V gave up 8 bases and J gave up 0 bases, with 10 bases separating them.